This T cell receptor (beta chain) came from a study of early T cells in non-severe SARS-CoV-2 infection. Whole-study context: With bulk RNA from unsorted whole blood as input, sequencing yielded unpaired chains. Regarding the study as a whole: Sequences matched to VDJdb favored anti-spike CD8 responses, while private and CD4 specificities were missed.

Individually, cDNA molecules had unique molecular identifiers attached to them. TCRdb reanalysed the 5' RACE reads using MiXCR and keeps one entry per CDR3 protein. The sample consists of tens of thousands of distinct CDR3 sequences, over 9% of them appearing once. Losses at the gene ends were 5 bases for V and 2 bases for J; bases not matched to a gene: 9. The CDR3 runs 16 residues. Germline CDR1 reads DFQATT; CDR2 reads SNEGSKA (reference sequence). Comment on this clonotype: The antigen remains unidentified.

This chain connects TRBV20-1 to TRBJ2-3, with TRBD2 identical over 11 bases. The source of this sequence is an adult who was a healthcare worker with PCR-confirmed SARS-CoV-2 infection or an uninfected control (not recorded which). The source was whole blood, collected at baseline. This CDR3 is CSAAPLAGVTTDTQYF. The CDR3 coding sequence is TGCAGTGCTGCCCCACTAGCGGGGGTGACCACAGATACGCAGTATTTT.